This TCR beta chain stems from a study of shared clonotypes between healthy human individuals. Replicate sorted-subset PCRs were loaded with around 220 ng DNA, 25,000 to 30,000 T cell genomes. Using immunoSEQ multiplex PCR, the repertoire was profiled, and TCRdb retains in-frame clones only, with some absent. This sample has a few hundred thousand clones, with 87% found just once. The ends were cut back, 6 bases at V and 3 bases at J, with 15 bases in the middle. The germline CDR1 and CDR2 sequences are LNHNV and YYDKDF (reference sequence). The CDR3 covers 14 residues. Concerning this clone: Its antigen remains unidentified.

Study-level findings and limits: Sampling used blood alone; tissue repertoires probably differ.

The chain links TRBV15 to TRBJ2-7; no firm D call. The receptor was isolated from a man younger than 35 in good health. Sequences were obtained from memory CD8+ T cells sorted from blood. Noted subset: CD45RO+ cells pooled with CCR7-negative TemRA cells. The CDR3 is CATRTSGNYYEQYF. The CDR3 bases are TGTGCCACCAGGACCTCAGGAAATTACTACGAGCAGTACTTC.